The clone carrying this TCR beta chain showed up just a few times. This specimen comes from a study of blood T cells in healthy people across ages. Together with a sample-barcoded 5' primer, a J-beta primer mix was included in a second PCR lasting about 7 to 12 cycles. Each CDR3 protein is one row after TCRdb ran MiXCR on the 5' RACE reads. Counted here are about 1,000,000 distinct CDR3 sequences, under 55% occurring once; the ten biggest clones make up about 20%. The trim removed 5 bases at V and 3 bases at J, leaving 6 bases unmatched. The CDR3 is made up of 15 amino acids. Germline V CDR1 and CDR2: PRHDT, FYEKMQ (reference sequence).

The sequencing input was blood. This chain joins TRBV13 and TRBJ2-1; 8 bases line up with TRBD1. The receptor's source is a woman in her sixties or seventies in good health. CDR3 residues: CASSGGQGLYNEQFF. The CDR3 DNA sequence: TGTGCCAGCAGCGGAGGACAGGGACTCTACAATGAGCAGTTCTTC. The variable domain in full, completed from reference TRBV13 and TRBJ2-1, reads AAGVIQSPRHLIKEKRETATLKCYPIPRHDTVYWYQQGPGQDPQFLISFYEKMQSDKGSIPDRFSAQQFSDYHSELNMSSLELGDSALYFCASSGGQGLYNEQFFGPGTRLTVL.